Listed below are T cell receptor beta chains from one sample, sequenced in a study of blood T cell repertoires in COVID-19. Sequencing used immunoSEQ multiplex PCR; TCRdb keeps in-frame clones, though not all of them. The sample records around 150,000 clones, 75% to 85% being singletons. The sequencing sample was made of peripheral blood. The receptors originated from a man aged 60 to 69 with acute or convalescent COVID-19. CDR3s include the opening cysteine and the closing phenylalanine or tryptophan. Each record gives: V gene, D gene, J gene, clone size, CDR3 DNA, CDR3 protein. D genes are given only for firm matches. Clone size is stated in some rows and not others, as once, few, many or a class when expanded.

V: TRBV28; D: TRBD2; J: TRBJ2-7; size: NA; DNA: TGTGCCAGCAGTACTCGGGGTAGCGGGACCTCCTACGAGCAGTACTTC; CDR3: CASSTRGSGTSYEQYF
V: TRBV24-1; D: NA; J: TRBJ2-7; size: NA; DNA: TGTGCCACCAGTGATTTACCCCCCGGGGGGCCGCCGTACGAGCAGTACTTC; CDR3: CATSDLPPGGPPYEQYF
V: TRBV21-1; D: NA; J: TRBJ2-5; size: NA; DNA: TGTGCCAGCAGCGATCGACGGGAACAAGAGACCCAGTACTTC; CDR3: CASSDRREQETQYF
V: TRBV2; D: NA; J: TRBJ1-2; size: once; DNA: TGTGCCAGCAGCTTCTCGCAGGGTTATGGCTACACCTTC; CDR3: CASSFSQGYGYTF
V: TRBV14; D: NA; J: TRBJ2-3; size: NA; DNA: TGTGCCAGCAGCCAAGAGCAGATATACACAGATACGCAGTATTTT; CDR3: CASSQEQIYTDTQYF
V: TRBV27; D: NA; J: TRBJ2-2; size: few; DNA: TGTGCCAGCAGTTTAGGACAAACCGGGGAGCTGTTTTTT; CDR3: CASSLGQTGELFF
V: TRBV7-7; D: NA; J: TRBJ2-2; size: NA; DNA: TGTGCCAGCAGCTTAGTTTGGGGGGTGAACACCGGGGAGCTGTTTTTT; CDR3: CASSLVWGVNTGELFF
V: TRBV28; D: NA; J: TRBJ2-2; size: NA; DNA: TGTGCCAGCAGTTTTGTGAGGGGGACCAGGGGCACCGGGGAGCTGTTTTTT; CDR3: CASSFVRGTRGTGELFF
V: TRBV4-1; D: NA; J: TRBJ1-2; size: NA; DNA: TGCGCCAGCAGCCAAGATAATAGAGTGGCGGGTGGCTACACCTTC; CDR3: CASSQDNRVAGGYTF
V: TRBV5-1; D: NA; J: TRBJ1-1; size: once; DNA: TGCGCCAGCAGACTAAACACTGAAGCTTTCTTT; CDR3: CASRLNTEAFF
V: TRBV5-1; D: NA; J: TRBJ1-1; size: NA; DNA: TGCGCCAGCAGCTTGCAACGGGACACTGAAGCTTTCTTT; CDR3: CASSLQRDTEAFF
V: TRBV3-1/TRBV3-2; D: NA; J: TRBJ2-1; size: few; DNA: TGTGCCAGCAGCCAAGCAATGGGCGATGAGCAGTTCTTC; CDR3: CASSQAMGDEQFF
V: TRBV2; D: NA; J: TRBJ1-2; size: NA; DNA: TGTGCCAGCAAGGCAGAGGATGGCTACACCTTC; CDR3: CASKAEDGYTF
V: TRBV19; D: TRBD2; J: TRBJ2-7; size: NA; DNA: TGTGCCAGTATGCCTAGCGGGGGAGCCTACGAGCAGTACTTC; CDR3: CASMPSGGAYEQYF
V: TRBV5-5; D: TRBD1; J: TRBJ1-2; size: NA; DNA: TGTGCCAGCAGCGTAGGTGGGGACAGCCAAGCTAACTATGGCTACACCTTC; CDR3: CASSVGGDSQANYGYTF
V: TRBV2; D: NA; J: TRBJ2-1; size: NA; DNA: TGTGCCAGCAAAGACACTAGTAGGTACAATGAGCAGTTCTTC; CDR3: CASKDTSRYNEQFF
V: TRBV6-5; D: TRBD1; J: TRBJ1-2; size: once; DNA: TGTGCCAGCAGTAGAACAGGGGACTATGGCTACACCTTC; CDR3: CASSRTGDYGYTF
V: TRBV5-4; D: NA; J: TRBJ2-7; size: NA; DNA: TGTGCCAGCAGCTTGGCCGTCAGCTCCTACGAGCAGTACTTC; CDR3: CASSLAVSSYEQYF
V: TRBV5-4; D: NA; J: TRBJ2-7; size: NA; DNA: TGTGCCAGCAGCGACTACCGGGACTCGTACGAGCAGTACTTC; CDR3: CASSDYRDSYEQYF
V: TRBV19; D: NA; J: TRBJ2-1; size: NA; DNA: TGTGCCACCCACGTGCGGAATGAGCAGTTCTTC; CDR3: CATHVRNEQFF
V: TRBV10-3; D: TRBD2; J: TRBJ2-7; size: NA; DNA: TGTGCCATCAGTGAGTCGGGGGGGACCTACGAGCAGTACTTC; CDR3: CAISESGGTYEQYF
V: TRBV5-5; D: NA; J: TRBJ2-7; size: NA; DNA: TGTGCCAGCAGCTTGTTGGCAGGGGCTACCTACGAGCAGTACTTC; CDR3: CASSLLAGATYEQYF